This T cell receptor (beta chain) is drawn from a study of blood T cell repertoires in COVID-19 (dated by TCRdb to about 2020). Regarding the complete study: Collaborator samples came from the United States, Italy and Spain and covered acute and convalescent phases of COVID-19. The samples were drawn from two sources: the first 160 participants of the ongoing ImmuneRACE study, and 1,200 or so subjects contributed by 6 global collaborators. A de-identified subject ID, COVID-19 status, age in years and sex were almost always included in the sample metadata. A freely available public database, intended as a resource for researchers studying the immune response to SARS-CoV-2, is where the repertoires were released. Subjects who had been exposed to COVID-19, were actively infected with it, or had recovered from it provided the deeply sampled blood TCRbeta repertoires that made up the dataset. Where available, HLA class I and class II types were obtained from metadata supplied by the sample provider rather than from assay-based typing. The material from the prospective study consisted of cDNA or gDNA derived from T cells, B-cell-depleted T cells, or PBMCs.

The CDR3 runs 14 amino acids, cysteine and phenylalanine included. Solely the CDR3 DNA is kept, with 42 bases framed from the first base. Germline trimming: 7 bases from V, 2 bases from J; junction bases outside gene matches: 7. CDR1 MNHEY and CDR2 SVGAGI were looked up in the germline V gene. A word on this clone: It lacks a known antigen. No quality values exist for individual bases; no much larger clone is one base distant.

In the prospective study, participants were roughly 18 to 100 years old, resided in about two dozen geographic areas of the United States, and were enrolled through a virtual design. Cohort assignment in the prospective study relied on participant-reported clinical history from a screening survey and a study questionnaire. Recovered participants in ImmuneRACE Cohort 3 were defined by two consecutive negative NP/OP PCR tests, clearance by a healthcare professional, or resolution of symptoms. In the prospective study, whole blood, serum and a nasopharyngeal or oropharyngeal swab were collected from each participant by mobile phlebotomists. Additional blood draws and questionnaires over an approximately two-month period could optionally be provided by prospective study participants. Prospective study blood samples were shipped either frozen or at room temperature before DNA extraction. TCRbeta CDR3 regions were amplified from genomic DNA using the immunoSEQ Assay, a bias-controlled multiplex PCR. Under the source paper's analysis protocol: Within the assay, amplification of reference gene primers was used to estimate how many nucleated cells each sample contained. Sequence reads were collapsed and filtered to measure the absolute abundance of every unique TCRbeta CDR3 rearrangement. For each sample, productive Simpson clonality was calculated as the square root of Simpson's diversity index over productive rearrangements. Sourced from immuneACCESS, this table was stored by TCRdb with only in-frame sequences that have V and J called. A share of the clones is absent; for the studies checked, an unresolved V gene accounts for under half, and the remainder has no known explanation. Clonal size and the V and J genes are those of that table, whereas D and trimming came from the DNA. The table for this sample lists more than 300,000 clones; under 90% of them were counted only once. About 4.2% of the sample is held by the ten biggest clonotypes.

Overall study outcomes, separate from this receptor: The amount of clinical and demographic metadata varied by source and participant and was provided uncurated.

Recombination connected TRBV6-5 to TRBJ1-1, and TRBD1 matches 7 of the central bases. This receptor was obtained from a man aged 25 to 40 who had recovered from COVID-19. Material: PBMCs or T cells enriched from blood (not recorded which). The DNA reads TGTGCCAGCAATCTAGGGACAGCTAACACTGAAGCTTTCTTT. It encodes CASNLGTANTEAFF.